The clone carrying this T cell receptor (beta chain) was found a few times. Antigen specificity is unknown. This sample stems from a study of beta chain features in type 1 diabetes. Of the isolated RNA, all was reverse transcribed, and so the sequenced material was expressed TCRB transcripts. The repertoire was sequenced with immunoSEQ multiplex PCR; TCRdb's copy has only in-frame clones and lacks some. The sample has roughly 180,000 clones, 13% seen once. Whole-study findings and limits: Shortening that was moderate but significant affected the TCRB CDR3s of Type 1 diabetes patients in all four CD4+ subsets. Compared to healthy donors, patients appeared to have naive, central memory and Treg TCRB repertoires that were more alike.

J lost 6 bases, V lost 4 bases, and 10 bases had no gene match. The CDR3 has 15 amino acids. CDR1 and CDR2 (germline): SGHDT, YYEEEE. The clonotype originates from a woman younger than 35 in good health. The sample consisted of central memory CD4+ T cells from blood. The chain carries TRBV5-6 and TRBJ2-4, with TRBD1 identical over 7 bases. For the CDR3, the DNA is TGTGCCAGCAGCGCAATGACAGGGACGGCAAACATTCAGTACTTC. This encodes CASSAMTGTANIQYF.